One T cell receptor (beta chain) is described in this entry. The V gene end was trimmed by 7 bases and the J gene end by 8 bases; junction bases not matched to a gene: 11. The CDR3 consists of 14 residues. Per the germline V gene, CDR1 is SGHTS and CDR2 is YDEGEE. These data originate in a study of PD-L1 blockade in urothelial cancer. Study-level information: Administration of atezolizumab to patients began in the mid-2010s, at 1,200 mg intravenously every 3 weeks. Of some 28 patients, approximately 23 were males with bladder-origin urothelial cancer. At 6 weeks and at 3 weeks (second dose) after treatment start, blood was analyzed.

The table came from immunoSEQ multiplex PCR; TCRdb's copy has only in-frame clones and leaves some out. The sample gives 50,000 or so clones, approximately 84% of which show up once; roughly 16% is in the top ten. Urothelial carcinoma affected the patients, and it was locally advanced or metastatic. J is TRBJ1-2 and V is TRBV5-8, with 10 nucleotides matching TRBD1. The sequencing used PBMCs, collected around atezolizumab (anti-PD-L1) treatment. This sequence originates from a man aged 60 to 69 with urothelial cancer. The CDR3 reads CASVIDRGLRGYTF. CDR3 sequence (DNA): TGTGCCAGCGTCATAGACAGGGGGCTGCGAGGCTACACCTTC.